The source of this TCR beta chain is a study of blood T cell repertoires in COVID-19. As originally analysed: Estimated nucleated cell counts came from reference gene primer amplification. This table comes from immunoSEQ multiplex PCR, and its TCRdb copy is limited to in-frame clones, with some not included. D and trimming were read from the DNA, whereas the V and J calls and clone size are those reported in that table. The repertoire holds fewer than 60,000 clones, with 79% as singletons. Germline assignment: CDR1 SNHLY and CDR2 FYNNEI. This CDR3 is 17 amino acids long. Trimming shortened V by 3 bases and J by 0 bases, and 17 bases separated the two germline ends.

Sequencing was performed on peripheral blood. The TCR was taken from a man between 65 and 85 years old with acute or convalescent COVID-19. The chain recombines TRBV2 with TRBJ1-2; TRBD1 might be the D (6 bases). The CDR3 DNA is TGTGCCAGCAGTGAGGAGGGGGGGGGAACCCCTAACTATGGCTACACCTTC. Encoded protein: CASSEEGGGTPNYGYTF.